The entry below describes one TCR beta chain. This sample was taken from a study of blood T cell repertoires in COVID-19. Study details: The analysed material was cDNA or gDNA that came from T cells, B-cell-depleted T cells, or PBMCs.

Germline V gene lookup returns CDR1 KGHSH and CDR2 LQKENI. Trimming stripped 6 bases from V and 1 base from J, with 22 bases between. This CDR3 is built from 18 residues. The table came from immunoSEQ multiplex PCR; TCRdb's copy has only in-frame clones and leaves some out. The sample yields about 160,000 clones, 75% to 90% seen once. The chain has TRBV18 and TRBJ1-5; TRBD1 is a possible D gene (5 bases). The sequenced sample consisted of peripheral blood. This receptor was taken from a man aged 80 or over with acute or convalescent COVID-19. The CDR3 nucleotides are TGTGCCAGCTCGGCCCTAACGGAGGGGTTGGGGAGCAATCAGCCCCAGCATTTT. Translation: CASSALTEGLGSNQPQHF.